This entry lists 10 T cell receptor beta chains sequenced from one sample in a study of T cell responses to AZD1222 COVID-19 vaccine. The data were produced by immunoSEQ multiplex PCR, yet TCRdb's version contains in-frame clones alone and is incomplete. Here the sample spans more than 95,000 clones, around nine tenths being singletons. Sequenced material: peripheral blood, taken 28 days after the second AZD1222 dose. These receptor sequences come from an adult who received the AZD1222 COVID-19 vaccine.

V and J are TRBV6-5 and TRBJ1-1; D is unclear. The ends were cut back, 0 bases at V and 4 bases at J, with 6 bases in the middle. From germline, CDR1 is MNHEY and CDR2 SVGAGI. The CDR3 loop spans 13 amino acids. The CDR3 spells CASSYSSITEAFF. The CDR3 bases are TGTGCCAGCAGTTACTCTAGTATCACTGAAGCTTTCTTT.

The J gene is TRBJ2-7, the V gene TRBV6-6, with TRBD2 matching over 13 bases. The CDR3 extends over 15 amino acids. The germline V gene encodes CDR1 MNHNY and CDR2 SVGAGI (reference sequence). Germline trimming cut 0 bases from V and 4 bases from J; bases unmatched to any gene: 0. CDR3 in DNA: TGTGCCAGCAGTTACTCGACTAGCGGGAGGTACGAGCAGTACTTC. This codes for CASSYSTSGRYEQYF.

This clone is a singleton in its sample. The chain joins TRBV11-3 to TRBJ2-3, with 8 bases that match TRBD2. Germline CDR1 is SGHNT and CDR2 is YENEEA. CDR3 length: 16 amino acids. V trimming: 5 bases; J trimming: 5 bases; junction bases outside the gene matches: 12. CDR3 sequence (DNA): TGTGCCAGCAGCAACTCGGCGGGAGGAGGGAGAGATACGCAGTATTTT. Encoded protein: CASSNSAGGGRDTQYF.

This clone came up once. The rearrangement links TRBV9 to TRBJ1-1; unclear D gene. Germline V lookup: CDR1 SGDLS, CDR2 YYNGEE. The CDR3 has 15 residues. V shed 0 bases and J shed 5 bases, with 14 bases lying between them. CDR3 nucleotide sequence: TGTGCCAGCAGCGTAGTAGACACACGGGGAACTGAAGCTTTCTTT. This encodes CASSVVDTRGTEAFF.

The gene calls are TRBV19 and TRBJ2-7; 8 bases align to TRBD1. This CDR3 spans 14 amino acids. Germline values: CDR1 LNHDA, CDR2 SQIVND (reference sequence). Trimming at V came to 8 bases and at J to 3 bases, leaving 9 bases not matched to a gene. This CDR3 is CASGKQGVYYEQYF. As DNA, the CDR3 is TGTGCCAGTGGGAAACAGGGGGTATACTACGAGCAGTACTTC. Variable domain in full (rest from reference TRBV19 and TRBJ2-7): DGGITQSPKYLFRKEGQNVTLSCEQNLNHDAMYWYRQDPGQGLRLIYYSQIVNDFQKGDIAEGYSVSREKKESFPLTVTSAQKNPTAFYLCASGKQGVYYEQYFGPGTRLTVT.

The rearrangement links TRBV30 to TRBJ1-2; tentatively, D is TRBD1 (5 bases). V was shortened by 0 bases and J by 2 bases, with 10 bases between the two germline ends. The CDR3 sequence is 14 residues long. Germline CDR1 GTSNPN, CDR2 SVGIG (reference sequence). The CDR3 DNA follows: TGTGCCTGGAGTGTGCACAGGCTGAACTATGGCTACACCTTC. Amino acid sequence: CAWSVHRLNYGYTF.

V and J are TRBV2 and TRBJ1-1, with D unclear. V lost 4 bases, J lost 2 bases, and 8 bases lay in between. The CDR3 consists of 13 residues. Germline CDR1 is SNHLY and CDR2 is FYNNEI. For the CDR3, the DNA is TGTGCCAGCAGTGCCACGGGTAACACTGAAGCTTTCTTT. This codes for CASSATGNTEAFF.

The chain links TRBV7-9 to TRBJ2-3; maybe TRBD2 (5 bases). The CDR3 totals 18 residues. CDR1 SEHNR and CDR2 FQNEAQ come from the germline V gene (reference sequence). With 5 bases removed from V and 3 bases from J, the gap between germline ends came to 24 bases. The CDR3 loop is CASSPRIRSGGQTDTQYF. The CDR3, as DNA: TGTGCCAGCAGCCCTCGGATCCGCAGCGGAGGCCAAACAGATACGCAGTATTTT.

The chain is built from TRBV28 and TRBJ2-1; tentatively, D is TRBD1 or TRBD2 (6 bases each). The ends were cut back, 6 bases at V and 6 bases at J, with 15 bases in the middle. Germline lookup yields CDR1 MDHEN and CDR2 SYDVKM. The CDR3 contains 14 residues. This chain's CDR3 is CASSLGGSPNEQFF. The DNA for the CDR3 is TGTGCCAGCAGCCTAGGGGGGTCCCCCAATGAGCAGTTCTTC.

Of note for this clone: This sample also contains other DNA sequences that code for the same CDR3. V usage is TRBV5-6 and J usage is TRBJ2-7, with no clear D. CDR3 size: 14 residues. CDR1 is SGHDT, CDR2 YYEEEE, per germline. The V end was cut by 0 bases, the J end by 2 bases, with 9 bases between. The chain's CDR3 is CASSLGGDTYEQYF. CDR3 nucleotide sequence: TGTGCCAGCAGCTTGGGAGGCGATACCTACGAGCAGTACTTC.